The 26 T cell receptor beta chains presented below share a single source sample, sequenced in a study of T cells after yellow fever vaccination. TCRdb fed the 5' RACE reads into MiXCR, producing one record per CDR3 protein. The sample has approximately 510,000 distinct CDR3 sequences; 21% are singletons. Sample: PBMCs, taken more than 20 days after the first yellow fever vaccination. These receptors were taken from a man aged 18 to 30 who received the YFV17D yellow fever vaccine.

For this clonotype: The germline gene is not matched at one end of the junction; a read error may be the cause. CDR3 region: CASSQDLHQPQPF. The CDR3 DNA follows: TGTGCCAGCAGCCAAGATTTACATCAGCCCCAGCCTTTT. The chain employs TRBV4-2 and TRBJ1-5; D is uncertain. CDR1 and CDR2 (germline): LGHNA, YNFKEQ. The length of the CDR3 is 13 residues.

This clonotype was counted once. The chain joins TRBV9 to TRBJ2-5; 11 bases are a match to TRBD2. The length of the CDR3 is 18 residues. Germline assignment: CDR1 SGDLS and CDR2 YYNGEE. J lost 0 bases, V lost 3 bases, and 10 bases had no gene match. The CDR3, as DNA: TGTGCCAGCAGCGCCCCCCTCACTAGCGGGAGATACCAAGAGACCCAGTACTTC. It is translated as CASSAPLTSGRYQETQYF.

This chain links TRBV27 with TRBJ2-2; a weak D match, TRBD2 (6 bases). CDR1 and CDR2 (germline): MNHEY, SMNVEV (reference sequence). The V and J ends lost 3 bases and 4 bases respectively, with 15 bases between them. This CDR3 is 16 amino acids long. CDR3 bases: TGTGCCAGCAGTTTCGCCCCGGGGGATAGCACCGGGGAGCTGTTTTTT. Protein product: CASSFAPGDSTGELFF.

Only a few counts were recorded for this clonotype. The chain has TRBV7-9 and TRBJ1-2; D is unresolved. Germline CDR1 reads SEHNR; CDR2 reads FQNEAQ (reference sequence). V lost 1 base and J lost 7, with 16 bases in between. The CDR3 loop spans 15 amino acids. CDR3 sequence (DNA): TGTGCCAGCAGCTTAGGATCTGTCTCCGAGTCTGGCTACACCTTC. It codes for CASSLGSVSESGYTF.

The V call is TRBV15, the J call TRBJ2-7; 7 bases fit TRBD2. V lost 6 bases to trimming and J lost 5 bases; unmatched junction nucleotides: 4. The CDR3 runs to 12 residues. Per the germline V gene, CDR1 is LNHNV and CDR2 is YYDKDF (reference sequence). CDR3 loop: CATRSRGDEQYF. CDR3 nucleotide sequence: TGTGCCACCAGGAGCCGGGGGGACGAGCAGTACTTC. Complete variable domain (other parts from reference TRBV15 and TRBJ2-7): DAMVIQNPRYQVTQFGKPVTLSCSQTLNHNVMYWYQQKSSQAPKLLFHYYDKDFNNEADTPDNFQSRRPNTSFCFLDIRSPGLGDTAMYLCATRSRGDEQYFGPGTRLTVT.

This clonotype has just a few counts. The chain employs TRBV7-3 and TRBJ2-7; D tentatively fits TRBD1 or TRBD2 (5 bases each). This CDR3 comprises 13 residues. The V end lost 0 bases, the J end lost 4 bases, and 7 bases lay between the germline ends. Germline V CDR1 and CDR2: SGHTA, FQGTGA. CDR3 DNA sequence: TGTGCCAGCAGCTTAACCAGGGAGTACGAGCAGTACTTC. Protein sequence: CASSLTREYEQYF.

The chain joins TRBV30 to TRBJ2-7; 11 positions match TRBD2. V was clipped by 1 base and J by 13 bases; unmatched bases: 3. Germline CDR1 reads GTSNPN; CDR2 reads SVGIG (reference sequence). This CDR3 is 11 amino acids long. CDR3 sequence reads: CAWSASGGQYF. The DNA of the CDR3 is TGTGCCTGGAGTGCTAGCGGGGGGCAATACTTC.

The genes are TRBV29-1 and TRBJ2-3; possibly TRBD1 or TRBD2 for D (6 bases each). With 7 bases removed from V and 2 bases from J, the gap between germline ends came to 16 bases. Per the germline V gene, CDR1 is SQVTM and CDR2 is ANQGSEA. The CDR3 is made up of 14 amino acids. The CDR3 spells CSAKDGGPTDTQYF. The CDR3, as DNA: TGCAGCGCCAAGGACGGGGGCCCCACAGATACGCAGTATTTT.

This clonotype has only a few counts. The chain carries TRBV6-1 and TRBJ1-2; D might be TRBD1 (5 bases). Germline V lookup: CDR1 MNHNS, CDR2 SASEGT. The V gene lost 6 bases and the J gene lost 6 bases, with 14 bases spanning the gap. The CDR3 contains 13 residues. CDR3 protein: CASRDGRVNGYTF. The CDR3 region has the DNA TGTGCCAGCAGGGATGGCAGGGTGAATGGCTACACCTTC.

This clonotype was counted between two and nine times. The chain combines TRBV12-3 or TRBV12-4 with TRBJ2-2; possible D gene TRBD2, 7 bases. The length of the CDR3 is 15 residues. V gave up 3 bases and J gave up 6 bases, with 14 bases separating them. The CDR3 region is CASSFPKGGAGELFF. The CDR3 DNA sequence: TGTGCCAGCAGTTTCCCTAAGGGGGGGGCCGGGGAGCTGTTTTTT.

This clonotype was seen a handful of times. DNA for the CDR3: TGTGCCAGCAGCTTATGGGCAGGGGGCAGTTATGGCTACACCTTC. It translates to CASSLWAGGSYGYTF. This chain connects TRBV7-2 to TRBJ1-2; 8 nucleotides line up with TRBD1. The germline gives CDR1 SGHTA, CDR2 FQGNSA. This CDR3 spans 15 amino acids. J gave up 5 bases and V 2 bases, and 7 bases lay outside the gene matches. Looking up the rest from reference TRBV7-2 and TRBJ1-2 gives the full variable domain: GAGVSQSPSNKVTEKGKDVELRCDPISGHTALYWYRQSLGQGLEFLIYFQGNSAPDKSGLPSDRFSAERTGGSVSTLTIQRTQQEDSAVYLCASSLWAGGSYGYTFGSGTRLTVV.

This clonotype occurred a few times. V usage is TRBV5-4 and J usage is TRBJ1-6; D call uncertain. The ends were cut back, 1 base at V and 4 bases at J, with 15 bases in the middle. Germline V CDR1 and CDR2: SGHNT, YYREEE (reference sequence). The length of the CDR3 is 17 residues. The CDR3 is CASSLTPVIGYNSPLHF. The CDR3 DNA is TGTGCCAGCAGCTTGACGCCAGTTATTGGGTATAATTCACCCCTCCACTTT.

This clonotype was detected a few times. J is TRBJ2-7 and V is TRBV5-1, with unresolved D. The CDR3 runs to 13 residues. V dropped 2 bases and J dropped 3 bases, with 9 bases sitting between them. Germline CDR1 is SGHRS and CDR2 is YFSETQ. The CDR3 coding sequence is TGCGCCAGCAGCTTCACCAGATTCTACGAGCAGTACTTC. Translated, it gives CASSFTRFYEQYF. The variable domain in full, with the rest retrieved from reference TRBV5-1 and TRBJ2-7, is KAGVTQTPRYLIKTRGQQVTLSCSPISGHRSVSWYQQTPGQGLQFLFEYFSETQRNKGNFPGRFSGRQFSNSRSEMNVSTLELGDSALYLCASSFTRFYEQYFGPGTRLTVT.

This clonotype was seen a few times. The chain uses TRBV6-1 and TRBJ1-2; D gene ambiguous. CDR3 size: 14 residues. The germline gives CDR1 MNHNS, CDR2 SASEGT. V was shortened by 6 bases and J by 2 bases, with 13 bases between the two germline ends. The CDR3 here is CASSPEGGNYGYTF. The CDR3 nucleotides are TGTGCCAGCAGCCCTGAGGGAGGGAACTATGGCTACACCTTC.

The chain employs TRBV23-1 and TRBJ1-4; 7 positions match TRBD1. TRBV23-1 is known as an ORF, though its function is uncertain. V lost 2 bases to trimming and J lost 4 bases; unmatched junction nucleotides: 10. CDR3 length equals 17 residues. The CDR3 DNA sequence: TGCGCCAGCAGTCAAGGAGAACCGGGACAGTTTAATGAAAAACTGTTTTTT. Its protein is CASSQGEPGQFNEKLFF.

V and J are TRBV5-6 and TRBJ2-7; 8 bases agree with TRBD2. CDR1 is SGHDT, CDR2 YYEEEE, per germline. The CDR3 length is 15 residues. V lost 0 bases, J lost 3 bases, and 5 bases stayed unmatched. In nucleotides, the CDR3 is TGTGCCAGCAGCTTGGTTTCGGGGGGGCACTACGAGCAGTACTTC. It specifies CASSLVSGGHYEQYF.

CDR3 DNA sequence: TGTGCCAGCACCCGGCAGGGTTACGAGCAGTACGTC. The encoded protein is CASTRQGYEQYV. The chain carries TRBV5-6 and TRBJ2-7; D perhaps matches TRBD1 (5 bases). CDR1 and CDR2 (germline): SGHDT, YYEEEE. The V end lost 6 bases, the J end lost 4 bases, and 11 bases lay between the germline ends. This CDR3 contains 12 residues.

This clonotype was seen only a few times. The rearrangement links TRBV5-1 to TRBJ2-1; maybe TRBD1 (5 bases). Trimming left V 2 bases short and J 7 bases short, with 13 bases between. The CDR3 has 14 amino acids. Germline CDR1 and CDR2: SGHRS and YFSETQ. The CDR3 DNA reads as TGCGCCAGCAGCTTATGGCAGGGTGATAATGAGCAGTTCTTC. It yields the protein CASSLWQGDNEQFF.

This clonotype was seen a handful of times. J is TRBJ2-1 and V is TRBV3-1, with TRBD2 matching 15 bases. This CDR3 is built from 17 residues. V shed 1 base and J 4 bases; nucleotides not matched to a gene: 2. Germline lookup yields CDR1 LGHDT and CDR2 YNNKEL (reference sequence). CDR3 in DNA: TGTGCCAGCAGCCAAGGGACTAGCGGGGGGGGGTACAATGAGCAGTTCTTC. Encoded protein: CASSQGTSGGGYNEQFF.

This clonotype has a handful of counts. This chain links TRBV4-1 with TRBJ2-7; no clear D. Germline V lookup: CDR1 MGHRA, CDR2 YSYEKL. The V end was cut by 1 base, the J end by 2 bases, with 6 bases between. The length of the CDR3 is 13 residues. CDR3 DNA sequence: TGCGCCAGCAGCCAAGTCAGAACCTACGAGCAGTACTTC. The encoded protein is CASSQVRTYEQYF.

This clonotype was observed a few times. The chain uses TRBV5-6 and TRBJ1-4; D may be TRBD1 (6 bases). Trimming took 2 bases from V and 7 from J, leaving 9 bases between them. The germline gives CDR1 SGHDT, CDR2 YYEEEE. The CDR3 loop spans 13 amino acids. For the CDR3, the DNA is TGTGCCAGCAGCTTCGGACAGATTGAAAAACTGTTTTTT. Its translation is CASSFGQIEKLFF.

The chain couples TRBV29-1 to TRBJ1-2, with D possibly being TRBD1 (5 bases). CDR1 is SQVTM and CDR2 is ANQGSEA in the germline V gene. V was pared by 7 bases and J by 0 bases, with 12 bases between. CDR3 size: 13 residues. The CDR3 coding sequence is TGCAGCGCCGGGGGGAACCCTAACTATGGCTACACCTTC. It yields the protein CSAGGNPNYGYTF.

This clonotype was detected once. V is TRBV29-1 and J is TRBJ2-3; D call uncertain. The CDR3 loop spans 14 amino acids. The germline gives CDR1 SQVTM, CDR2 ANQGSEA. Trimming left V 5 bases short and J 0 bases short, with 12 bases between. The CDR3 DNA follows: TGCAGCGTTTTTAGGGCCAGAAGCACAGATACGCAGTATTTT. This codes for CSVFRARSTDTQYF.

In this sample, this clonotype turned up a few times. The rearrangement joins TRBV20-1 to TRBJ2-2; D unresolved. The CDR3 has 13 amino acids. V was trimmed by 0 bases and J by 3 bases, leaving 5 bases between them. CDR1 DFQATT and CDR2 SNEGSKA come from the germline V gene (reference sequence). CDR3 sequence reads: CSARDQYTGELFF. CDR3 bases: TGCAGTGCTAGAGATCAGTACACCGGGGAGCTGTTTTTT.

The rearrangement links TRBV29-1 to TRBJ1-1; a weak D match, TRBD1 (5 bases). V gave up 5 bases and J gave up 4 bases, with 17 bases separating them. The CDR3 consists of 14 residues. Germline CDR1 SQVTM, CDR2 ANQGSEA. In nucleotides, the CDR3 is TGCAGCGTTCGAGGTTCGTCCGACAGCACTGAAGCTTTCTTT. Its translation: CSVRGSSDSTEAFF.

This chain links TRBV20-1 with TRBJ1-5; D is ambiguous. Germline CDR1 and CDR2: DFQATT and SNEGSKA (reference sequence). This CDR3 has 13 amino acids. Trimming removed 3 bases from V and 12 bases from J, with 18 bases in between. This CDR3 is CSASVGSGQFQHF. The CDR3 DNA reads as TGCAGTGCTAGCGTTGGCAGTGGTCAGTTCCAGCATTTT.